This T cell receptor (beta chain) comes out of a study of T cells after yellow fever vaccination. Looking at the study overall: Where fractions had low cell numbers, libraries were prepared from them with the SMART-Seq v4 Ultra Low Input RNA kit.

This clonotype was picked up many times. Its antigen is as yet unknown. Overall study findings and caveats: The CD4 compartment and the CD8 compartment contained a small share of clonotypes in common. A large majority of primary-vaccination clones showed up again after the booster (96% CD4, 75% to 90% CD8).

A universal primer site and UMIs were added as TCR cDNA was made by 5'RACE template switching. TCRdb redid the calling of the 5' RACE reads with MiXCR, one entry per CDR3 protein. The sample contains 200,000 or so distinct CDR3 sequences, 6.5% to 7.5% of which appear only once. Per germline, CDR1 SGHRS and CDR2 YFSETQ. Between the trimmed V and J ends, which lost 4 bases and 0 bases, there was a span of 11 bases. The CDR3 has 14 amino acids. The rearrangement uses TRBV5-1 and TRBJ2-7; D not resolved. The sequence came from a man aged 30 to 45 who received the YFV17D yellow fever vaccine. The sequences come from CD4+ T cells sorted from PBMCs, collected on the day of the yellow fever booster vaccination. CDR3 nucleotide sequence: TGCGCCAGCAGCAGCATGAGCAGCTCCTACGAGCAGTACTTC. It codes for CASSSMSSSYEQYF.